Shown below are 23 T cell receptor beta chains from a single sample sequenced in a study of blood T cell repertoires in COVID-19. Profiling relied on immunoSEQ multiplex PCR, and the TCRdb table lists in-frame clones only, not all of them. This table holds roughly 170,000 clones, under 85% found once. The sample was PBMCs or T cells enriched from blood (not recorded which). All receptors derive from a man aged 45-60 years who had recovered from COVID-19.

The genes are TRBV15 and TRBJ1-2; 12 nucleotides align to TRBD1. Germline V gene data show CDR1 as LNHNV and CDR2 as YYDKDF (reference sequence). The CDR3 is 17 amino acids. Losses at the gene ends were 1 base for V and 2 bases for J; bases not matched to a gene: 5. In DNA form, the CDR3 reads TGTGCCACCAGCAGAGTAAAGGGACAGGGGGCAAACTATGGCTACACCTTC. As protein: CATSRVKGQGANYGYTF.

V is TRBV5-1 and J is TRBJ2-2; 7 bases are shared with TRBD1. Unmatched junction bases numbered 1, after V lost 4 bases and J lost 1 base. CDR1 and CDR2 (germline): SGHRS, YFSETQ. The CDR3 loop spans 14 amino acids. In DNA form, the CDR3 reads TGCGCCAGCAGCAGGGACAGGAACACCGGGGAGCTGTTTTTT. Residues: CASSRDRNTGELFF.

The chain couples TRBV19 to TRBJ2-7; 7 nucleotides agree with TRBD1. Germline trimming cut 6 bases from V and 6 bases from J; bases unmatched to any gene: 17. Per the germline V gene, CDR1 is LNHDA and CDR2 is SQIVND (reference sequence). This CDR3 has 16 residues. The DNA of the CDR3 is TGTGCCAGTAGACGGAGAGGTGGGCAGGGGGACGGCGAGCAGTACTTC. This translates into CASRRRGGQGDGEQYF.

The genes are TRBV5-8 and TRBJ2-7; 12 positions agree with TRBD1. The CDR3 is 15 amino acids. Losses at the gene ends were 5 bases for V and 6 bases for J; bases not matched to a gene: 9. CDR1 and CDR2 (germline): SGHTS, YDEGEE. The CDR3 region is CASSLRRDRGPEQYF. CDR3 bases: TGTGCCAGCAGTCTCCGCCGGGACAGGGGGCCCGAGCAGTACTTC.

A single count supports this clone. The rearrangement links TRBV19 to TRBJ2-7; weak D call: TRBD2 (5 bases). The CDR3 sequence is 13 residues long. Germline loops: CDR1 LNHDA, CDR2 SQIVND (reference sequence). The germline V and J ends were trimmed by 0 bases and 4 bases, with 7 bases remaining between them. The CDR3 protein is CASSIDPGYEQYF. CDR3 sequence (DNA): TGTGCCAGTAGTATAGACCCGGGGTACGAGCAGTACTTC.

J is TRBJ1-2 and V is TRBV5-1; TRBD1 matches at 8 bases. Per the germline V gene, CDR1 is SGHRS and CDR2 is YFSETQ. This CDR3 spans 15 amino acids. The trim removed 4 bases at V and 3 bases at J, leaving 8 bases unmatched. DNA for the CDR3: TGCGCCAGCAGCCCCGGACAGGGATCCCACTATGGCTACACCTTC. Residues: CASSPGQGSHYGYTF.

This chain uses TRBV7-8 with TRBJ1-2; possible D gene TRBD1, 5 bases. V dropped 5 bases and J dropped 1 base, with 17 bases sitting between them. In germline, CDR1 is SGHVS, CDR2 FQNEAQ. The CDR3 is 16 amino acids. CDR3 in amino acids: CASSPLRTISNYGYTF. The CDR3 DNA follows: TGTGCCAGCAGCCCACTTCGGACAATCAGTAACTATGGCTACACCTTC.

The rearrangement uses TRBV3-1 (or the pseudogene TRBV3-2) and TRBJ1-2; D not certain. V lost 4 bases to trimming and J lost 8 bases, with 20 bases between them. This CDR3 has 15 residues. The V gene's germline CDR1 is LGHDT and CDR2 YNNKEL (reference sequence). This chain's CDR3 is CASSLGGGRRLGYTF. The CDR3, as DNA: TGTGCCAGCAGCCTCGGTGGAGGGCGCCGTCTAGGCTACACCTTC.

The rearrangement joins TRBV10-3 to TRBJ1-5; D gene uncertain. Germline V gene lookup returns CDR1 ENHRY and CDR2 SYGVKD. Trimming removed 2 bases at V and 6 bases at J, with 5 bases between. This CDR3 contains 12 residues. The CDR3 nucleotides read TGTGCCATCAGTGAGAATCTTCAGCCCCAGCATTTT. Protein: CAISENLQPQHF.

The chain carries TRBV11-1 and TRBJ1-2; 8 bases agree with TRBD1. The germline V gene has CDR1 SGHAT and CDR2 FQDESV (reference sequence). The CDR3 is made up of 16 amino acids. The ends lost 0 bases at V and 6 bases at J; junction bases unmatched: 9. CDR3 in DNA: TGTGCCAGCAGCTTAGCGCCGGACAGGGCACCTCATGGCTACACCTTC. This gives the protein CASSLAPDRAPHGYTF.

This clone was picked up a small number of times. The chain joins TRBV4-1 to TRBJ1-5; 10 bases agree with TRBD1. This CDR3 spans 17 amino acids. Trimming cost V 4 bases and J 2 bases; bases outside gene matches: 8. Germline-derived CDR1 and CDR2 are MGHRA and YSYEKL. The CDR3 here is CASSLIPGTGGNQPQHF. The CDR3 DNA is TGCGCCAGCAGCCTTATCCCCGGGACAGGGGGCAATCAGCCCCAGCATTTT.

The chain links TRBV4-2 to TRBJ2-7; D is possibly TRBD1 (6 bases). The length of the CDR3 is 16 residues. Germline loops: CDR1 LGHNA, CDR2 YNFKEQ. With 4 bases removed from V and 0 bases from J, the gap between germline ends came to 16 bases. The CDR3 reads CASSPAIQGYSYEQYF. The CDR3 nucleotides read TGTGCCAGCAGCCCCGCGATTCAGGGGTACTCCTACGAGCAGTACTTC.

The chain couples TRBV4-1 to TRBJ2-5; the match to TRBD2 covers 9 bases. V lost 1 base and J lost 3; bases outside the gene matches: 3. This CDR3 spans 15 amino acids. Germline loops: CDR1 MGHRA, CDR2 YSYEKL. CDR3 protein: CASSQGPSGEETQYF. The CDR3 DNA sequence: TGCGCCAGCAGCCAAGGTCCTAGCGGGGAAGAGACCCAGTACTTC.

The chain is built from TRBV3-1 (or the pseudogene TRBV3-2) and TRBJ2-2, with D possibly matching TRBD2 (5 bases). The CDR3 has 16 residues. V shed 0 bases and J shed 1 base, with 9 bases lying between them. Germline CDR1 LGHDT, CDR2 YNNKEL (reference sequence). CDR3 sequence: CASSQDGVGNTGELFF. The CDR3 DNA reads as TGTGCCAGCAGCCAAGACGGGGTAGGGAACACCGGGGAGCTGTTTTTT.

Only a few counts were recorded for this clone. Other nucleotide sequences from this sample produce the same CDR3. The chain recombines TRBV5-1 with TRBJ2-3, with a tentative D call TRBD2 (6 bases). The CDR3 has 15 amino acids. Trimming took 0 bases from V and 1 from J, leaving 9 bases between them. The germline V gene encodes CDR1 SGHRS and CDR2 YFSETQ. CDR3 residues: CASSLDGGGTDTQYF. In nucleotides, the CDR3 is TGCGCCAGCAGCTTGGATGGCGGGGGCACAGATACGCAGTATTTT.

The chain uses TRBV6-5 and TRBJ2-7, with 9 bases lining up with TRBD2. CDR1 is MNHEY and CDR2 is SVGAGI in the germline V gene. Trimming cost V 5 bases and J 6 bases; bases outside gene matches: 8. CDR3 length equals 14 residues. CDR3 in amino acids: CASSLSGGKAEQYF. The DNA of the CDR3 is TGTGCCAGCAGTCTTAGCGGGGGTAAGGCCGAGCAGTACTTC.

The gene calls are TRBV9 and TRBJ1-2, with TRBD1 identical over 7 bases. Unmatched junction bases numbered 5, after V lost 3 bases and J lost 0 bases. CDR1 and CDR2 (germline): SGDLS, YYNGEE. The CDR3 is made up of 15 amino acids. CDR3: CASSAPTGPNYGYTF. The CDR3 DNA is TGTGCCAGCAGCGCCCCGACAGGGCCTAACTATGGCTACACCTTC.

The chain uses TRBV27 and TRBJ1-4; TRBD1 is a possible D gene (5 bases). The length of the CDR3 is 13 residues. Germline assignment: CDR1 MNHEY and CDR2 SMNVEV (reference sequence). V lost 9 bases and J lost 5, with 13 bases in between. The CDR3 DNA sequence: TGTGCCAGTGCCGACAGACCAAATGAAAAACTGTTTTTT. The encoded protein is CASADRPNEKLFF.

The chain combines TRBV28 with TRBJ2-1; the match to TRBD1 covers 9 bases. The germline CDR1 and CDR2 sequences are MDHEN and SYDVKM. J was trimmed by 1 base and V by 6 bases; bases with no gene match: 13. This CDR3 spans 18 amino acids. The CDR3 region has the DNA TGTGCCAGCAGCGTCCGGGACAGGGCGCCCTTATCCTACAATGAGCAGTTCTTC. Translation gives CASSVRDRAPLSYNEQFF.

The chain is built from TRBV19 and TRBJ2-6, with no clear D. The V gene lost 5 bases and the J gene lost 2 bases, with 4 bases spanning the gap. The germline V gene encodes CDR1 LNHDA and CDR2 SQIVND (reference sequence). The CDR3 loop spans 13 amino acids. This CDR3 is CASSETGANVLTF. The DNA of the CDR3 is TGTGCCAGTAGTGAGACTGGGGCCAACGTCCTGACTTTC.

The rearrangement uses TRBV6-2 or TRBV6-3 and TRBJ2-5; weak D call: TRBD1 (5 bases). This CDR3 has 15 residues. V shed 0 bases and J shed 5 bases, with 13 bases lying between them. Germline V gene data show CDR1 as MNHEY and CDR2 as SVGEGT. CDR3 nucleotides: TGTGCCAGCAGTTACTCGCAGGGAACGTGGGAGACCCAGTACTTC. It yields the protein CASSYSQGTWETQYF.

This clone was picked up one time. The rearrangement links TRBV19 to TRBJ1-2; D is ambiguous. Trimming took off 3 bases at V and 0 bases at J, with 14 bases between the two ends. Looked up from germline, CDR1 is LNHDA and CDR2 is SQIVND (reference sequence). This CDR3 is built from 16 residues. CDR3 sequence: CASSITPGSANYGYTF. CDR3 nucleotides: TGTGCCAGTAGTATTACCCCAGGATCAGCTAACTATGGCTACACCTTC.

Turning to this clone: Additional DNA sequences in this sample encode the identical CDR3. The genes are TRBV11-3 and TRBJ1-1; weak D call: TRBD1 (5 bases). In germline, CDR1 is SGHNT, CDR2 YENEEA. This CDR3 is built from 14 residues. V dropped 3 bases and J dropped 1 base, with 9 bases sitting between them. The DNA for the CDR3 is TGTGCCAGCAGCTTGGGAAGGGGGAACACTGAAGCTTTCTTT. Encoded protein: CASSLGRGNTEAFF.